The present TCR beta chain was sequenced within a study of CD8+CD57+ T cells in acquired aplastic anemia (dated by TCRdb to 2017 to 2018). Background for the entire study: On average, sorted CD4+ and CD8+ cells yielded around 3.5 ug of extracted DNA, with a range of roughly 0.18 to 30 ug. An average of approximately 10 million reads for CD4+ cells and approximately 11 million reads for CD8+ cells was obtained from healthy donor samples. Overall results and qualifications from the work: Between patients and healthy controls, no significant difference in CD8+ Simpson's diversity was found (P=0.060). Twenty-nine CD8+ CDR3 sequences were shared between patients and controls but appeared highly expressed in patients and within their immunodominant clones.

As encoded in the germline V gene (reference sequence), CDR1 is SEHNR while CDR2 is FQNEAQ. Trimming removed 5 bases from V and 1 base from J, leaving 12 bases between the germline ends. The CDR3 goes from the cysteine to the phenylalanine over 14 residues. This entry keeps only the CDR3 DNA: 42 bases, framed from base 1. TCR beta VDJ combination and CDR3 sequence profiling used genomic DNA as the template. TCR repertoire sequencing was run on an Illumina HiSeq 2000. The paper's processing steps were these. Repertoire assessment relied on Simpson's diversity index, CDR3 size and DJ length profiles, and TRBV/TRBJ rearrangement plots. The most abundant DNA sequence in the deep sequencing data was defined as the immunodominant clone. CDR3 amino acid sequences were screened for sharing across subjects and were compared with published repertoires and the VDJdb database. The raw public reads went through TCRdb reprocessing: fastp at Q25, MiXCR clone calling, in-frame beta chains kept. Each entry is one CDR3 protein sequence, shown with its most common DNA and genes. The V and J calls were not made by the authors but by TCRdb's processing. The sample has roughly 50,000 distinct CDR3 sequences on record, around 69% of them singletons. The ten most abundant clones make up around a third of the sample.

This clonotype is labeled medium-sized (0.01 to 0.1%). Its antigen remains unidentified. The record has no base qualities; no much larger clone is one base away. TCR repertoires of sorted CD4+ and CD8+ blood T cells from severe aplastic anemia patients and healthy subjects were deep-sequenced in the study. Ficoll-Paque density gradient centrifugation was used to isolate peripheral blood mononuclear cells. CD4+ and CD8+ T cells were sorted by FACS or magnetic beads before DNA extraction. The sequence was obtained from a human donor in good health, serving as a control. Here the chain combines TRBV7-9 and TRBJ2-7, with no confidently assigned D gene. Sample: sorted CD4+, CD8+, or CD8+CD57+ T cells (not recorded which) from PBMCs. The DNA is TGTGCCAGCAGCCACGCGGTCAGTTCCTACGAGCAGTACTTC. Translated, it gives CASSHAVSSYEQYF.